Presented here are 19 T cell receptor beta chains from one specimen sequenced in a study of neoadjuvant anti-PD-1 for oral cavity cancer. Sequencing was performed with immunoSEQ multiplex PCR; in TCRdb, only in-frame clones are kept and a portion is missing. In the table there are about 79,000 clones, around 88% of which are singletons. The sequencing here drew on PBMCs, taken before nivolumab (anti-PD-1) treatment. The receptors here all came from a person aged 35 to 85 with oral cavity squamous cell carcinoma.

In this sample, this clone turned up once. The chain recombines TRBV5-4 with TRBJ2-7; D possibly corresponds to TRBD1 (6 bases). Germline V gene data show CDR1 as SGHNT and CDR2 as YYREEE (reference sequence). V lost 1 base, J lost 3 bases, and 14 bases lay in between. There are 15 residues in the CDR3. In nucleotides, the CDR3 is TGTGCCAGCAGCTTGCAAGGGGGTGGACGCTACGAGCAGTACTTC. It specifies CASSLQGGGRYEQYF.

The DNA of the CDR3 is TGTGCCAGCAGTGAATCAGGGGGCTATCGCAATCAGCCCCAGCATTTT. It yields the protein CASSESGGYRNQPQHF. The V and J genes are TRBV6-1 and TRBJ1-5; 8 bases are a match to TRBD1. The CDR3 has 16 residues. The germline CDR1 and CDR2 sequences are MNHNS and SASEGT. V lost 2 bases and J lost 2; bases outside the gene matches: 5.

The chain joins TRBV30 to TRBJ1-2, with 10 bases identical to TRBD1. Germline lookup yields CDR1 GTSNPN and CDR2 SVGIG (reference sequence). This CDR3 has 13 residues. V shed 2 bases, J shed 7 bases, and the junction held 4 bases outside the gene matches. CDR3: CAWSKGQGVGYTF. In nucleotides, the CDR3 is TGTGCCTGGAGTAAAGGACAGGGGGTTGGCTACACCTTC. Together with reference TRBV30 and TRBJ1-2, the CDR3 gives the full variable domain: SQTIHQWPATLVQPVGSPLSLECTVEGTSNPNLYWYRQAAGRGLQLLFYSVGIGQISSEVPQNLSASRPQDRQFILSSKKLLLSDSGFYLCAWSKGQGVGYTFGSGTRLTVV.

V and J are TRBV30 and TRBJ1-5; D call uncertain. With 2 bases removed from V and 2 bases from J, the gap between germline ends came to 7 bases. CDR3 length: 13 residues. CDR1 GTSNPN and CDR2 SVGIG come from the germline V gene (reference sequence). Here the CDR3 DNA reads TGTGCCTGGAGTTTTCAGGGCAATCAGCCCCAGCATTTT. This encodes CAWSFQGNQPQHF.

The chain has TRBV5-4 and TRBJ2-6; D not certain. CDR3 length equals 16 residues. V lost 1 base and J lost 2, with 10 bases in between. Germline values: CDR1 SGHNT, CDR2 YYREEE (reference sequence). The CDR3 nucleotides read TGTGCCAGCAGCTTGAAGTTGCAGGCTGGGGCCAACGTCCTGACTTTC. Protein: CASSLKLQAGANVLTF. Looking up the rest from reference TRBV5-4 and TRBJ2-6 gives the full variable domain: ETGVTQSPTHLIKTRGQQVTLRCSSQSGHNTVSWYQQALGQGPQFIFQYYREEENGRGNFPPRFSGLQFPNYSSELNVNALELDDSALYLCASSLKLQAGANVLTFGAGSRLTVL.

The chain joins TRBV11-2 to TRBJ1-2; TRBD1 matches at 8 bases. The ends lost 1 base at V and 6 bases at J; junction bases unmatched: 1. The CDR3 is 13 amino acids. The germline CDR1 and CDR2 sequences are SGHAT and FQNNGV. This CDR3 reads CASSLAGGNGYTF. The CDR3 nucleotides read TGTGCCAGCAGCTTAGCAGGGGGCAATGGCTACACCTTC.

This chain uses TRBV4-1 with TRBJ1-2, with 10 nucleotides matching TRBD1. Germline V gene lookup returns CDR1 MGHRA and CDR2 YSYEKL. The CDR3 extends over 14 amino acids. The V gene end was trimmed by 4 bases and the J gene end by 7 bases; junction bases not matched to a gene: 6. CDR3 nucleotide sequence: TGCGCCAGCAGCCCGACAGGGGGCGAGAGTGGCTACACCTTC. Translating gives CASSPTGGESGYTF.

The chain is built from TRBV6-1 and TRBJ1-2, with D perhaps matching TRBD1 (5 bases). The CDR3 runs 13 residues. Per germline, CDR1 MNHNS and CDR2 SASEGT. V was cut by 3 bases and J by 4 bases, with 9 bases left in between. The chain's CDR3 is CASSDRGFYGYTF. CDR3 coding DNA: TGTGCCAGCAGTGATCGGGGGTTCTATGGCTACACCTTC.

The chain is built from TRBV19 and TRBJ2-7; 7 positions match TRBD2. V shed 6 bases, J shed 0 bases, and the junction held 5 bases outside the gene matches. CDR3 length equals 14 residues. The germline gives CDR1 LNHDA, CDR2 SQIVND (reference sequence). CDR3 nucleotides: TGTGCCAGTAGCCTGAGCGGGGTCTCCTACGAGCAGTACTTC. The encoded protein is CASSLSGVSYEQYF.

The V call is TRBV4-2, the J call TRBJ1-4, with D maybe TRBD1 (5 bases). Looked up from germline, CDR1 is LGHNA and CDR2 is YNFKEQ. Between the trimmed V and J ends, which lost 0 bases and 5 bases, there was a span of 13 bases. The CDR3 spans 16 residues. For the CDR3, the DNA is TGTGCCAGCAGCCAAGAAGTGGGGGGAGCGAATGAAAAACTGTTTTTT. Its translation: CASSQEVGGANEKLFF.

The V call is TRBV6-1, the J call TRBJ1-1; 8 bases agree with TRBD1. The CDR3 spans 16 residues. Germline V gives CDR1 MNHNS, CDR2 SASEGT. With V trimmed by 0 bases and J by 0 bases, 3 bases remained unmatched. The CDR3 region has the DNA TGTGCCAGCAGTGAAGCGGGACAGGCCGTGAACACTGAAGCTTTCTTT. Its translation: CASSEAGQAVNTEAFF.

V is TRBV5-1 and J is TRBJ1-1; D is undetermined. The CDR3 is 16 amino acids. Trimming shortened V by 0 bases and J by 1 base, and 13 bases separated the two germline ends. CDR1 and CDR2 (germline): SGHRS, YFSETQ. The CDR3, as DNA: TGCGCCAGCAGCTTGGCCTGGGCGGGAGGGAACACTGAAGCTTTCTTT. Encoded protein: CASSLAWAGGNTEAFF. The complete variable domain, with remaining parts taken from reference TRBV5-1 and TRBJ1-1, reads KAGVTQTPRYLIKTRGQQVTLSCSPISGHRSVSWYQQTPGQGLQFLFEYFSETQRNKGNFPGRFSGRQFSNSRSEMNVSTLELGDSALYLCASSLAWAGGNTEAFFGQGTRLTVV.

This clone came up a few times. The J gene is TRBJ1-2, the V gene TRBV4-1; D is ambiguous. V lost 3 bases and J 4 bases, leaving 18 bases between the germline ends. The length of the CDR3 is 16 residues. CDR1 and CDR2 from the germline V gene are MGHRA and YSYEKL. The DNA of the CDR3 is TGCGCCAGCAGCCAGATATCCAACCCGGGATCCTATGGCTACACCTTC. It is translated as CASSQISNPGSYGYTF.

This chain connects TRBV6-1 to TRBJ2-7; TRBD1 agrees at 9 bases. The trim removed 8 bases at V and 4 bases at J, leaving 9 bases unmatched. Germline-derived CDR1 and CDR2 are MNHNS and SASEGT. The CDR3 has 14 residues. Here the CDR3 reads CASRGQGRMYEQYF. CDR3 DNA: TGTGCCAGCCGTGGACAGGGGCGTATGTACGAGCAGTACTTC.

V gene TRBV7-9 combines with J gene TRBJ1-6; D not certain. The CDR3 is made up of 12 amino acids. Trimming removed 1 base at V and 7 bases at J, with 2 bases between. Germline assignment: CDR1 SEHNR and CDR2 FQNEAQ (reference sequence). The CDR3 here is CASSLGNSPLHF. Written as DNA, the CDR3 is TGTGCCAGCAGCTTAGGGAATTCACCCCTCCACTTT.

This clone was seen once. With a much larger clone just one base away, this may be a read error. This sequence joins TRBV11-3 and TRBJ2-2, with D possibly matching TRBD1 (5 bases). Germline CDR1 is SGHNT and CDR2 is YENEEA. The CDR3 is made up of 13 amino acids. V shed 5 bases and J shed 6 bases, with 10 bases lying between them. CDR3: CASSPRDPGELFF. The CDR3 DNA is TGTGCCAGCAGCCCCAGGGATCCCGGGGAGCTGTTTTTT.

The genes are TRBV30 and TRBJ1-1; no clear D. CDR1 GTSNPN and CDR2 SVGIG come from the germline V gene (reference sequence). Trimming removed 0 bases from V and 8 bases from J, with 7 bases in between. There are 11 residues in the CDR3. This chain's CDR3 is CAWSVSKEAFF. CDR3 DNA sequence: TGTGCCTGGAGTGTCAGCAAAGAAGCTTTCTTT.

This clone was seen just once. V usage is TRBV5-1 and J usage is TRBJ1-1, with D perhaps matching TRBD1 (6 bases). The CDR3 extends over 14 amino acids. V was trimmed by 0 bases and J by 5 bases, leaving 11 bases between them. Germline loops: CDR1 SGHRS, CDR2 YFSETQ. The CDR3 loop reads CASSLVQGSTEAFF. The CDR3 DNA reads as TGCGCCAGCAGCTTGGTTCAGGGGTCGACTGAAGCTTTCTTT.

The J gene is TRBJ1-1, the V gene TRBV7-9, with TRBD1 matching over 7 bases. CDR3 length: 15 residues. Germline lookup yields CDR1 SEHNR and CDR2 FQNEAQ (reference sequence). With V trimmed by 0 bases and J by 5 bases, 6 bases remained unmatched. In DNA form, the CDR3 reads TGTGCCAGCAGCTTAGCCGGGACAGCGGAAACTGAAGCTTTCTTT. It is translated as CASSLAGTAETEAFF.